The clone carrying this TCR beta chain was counted at least ten times. This specimen belongs to a study of T cells in Graves' hyperthyroidism and ophthalmopathy. CDR3 length equals 12 residues. V was cut by 4 bases and J by 6 bases, with 7 bases left in between. The CDR3 regions of TCR beta were amplified from RNA transcripts. The primer set for the first-round RT-PCR of the TCR CDR3 was HTBI. TCRdb passed the multiplex PCR reads through MiXCR, listing each CDR3 protein once. In the table there are 240,000 or so distinct CDR3 sequences, about 15% of which are singletons. V and J are TRBV12-3 or TRBV12-4 and TRBJ1-5; D might be TRBD1 (6 bases). The origin of this receptor is a woman younger than 30 with Graves' ophthalmopathy. Sequenced: blood. CDR3 amino acids: CASSYRVQPQHF. DNA of the CDR3: TGTGCCAGCAGTTACAGGGTTCAGCCCCAGCATTTT.